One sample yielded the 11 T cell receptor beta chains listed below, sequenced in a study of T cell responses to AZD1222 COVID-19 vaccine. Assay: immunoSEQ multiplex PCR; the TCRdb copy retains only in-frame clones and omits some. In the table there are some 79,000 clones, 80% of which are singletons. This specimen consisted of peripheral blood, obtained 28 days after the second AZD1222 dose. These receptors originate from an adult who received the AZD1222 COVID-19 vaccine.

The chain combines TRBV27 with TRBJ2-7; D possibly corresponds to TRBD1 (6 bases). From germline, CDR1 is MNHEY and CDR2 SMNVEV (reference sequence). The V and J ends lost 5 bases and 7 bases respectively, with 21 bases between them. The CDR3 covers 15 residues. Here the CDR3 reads CASSQLDSSKREQYF. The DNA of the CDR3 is TGTGCCAGCAGTCAACTGGACAGTTCTAAACGTGAGCAGTACTTC.

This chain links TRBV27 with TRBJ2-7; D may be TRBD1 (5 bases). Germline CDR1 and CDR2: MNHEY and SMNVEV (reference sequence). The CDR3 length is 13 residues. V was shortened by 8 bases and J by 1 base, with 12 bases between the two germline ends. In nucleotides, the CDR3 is TGTGCCAGCGGGCAGGGAAGGTCCTACGAGCAGTACTTC. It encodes CASGQGRSYEQYF.

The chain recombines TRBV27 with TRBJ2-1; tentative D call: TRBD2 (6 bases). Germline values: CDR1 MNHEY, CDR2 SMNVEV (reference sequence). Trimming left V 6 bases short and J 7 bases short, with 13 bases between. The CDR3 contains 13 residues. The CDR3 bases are TGTGCCAGCAGACCCTCCGGGGGTAATGAGCAGTTCTTC. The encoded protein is CASRPSGGNEQFF.

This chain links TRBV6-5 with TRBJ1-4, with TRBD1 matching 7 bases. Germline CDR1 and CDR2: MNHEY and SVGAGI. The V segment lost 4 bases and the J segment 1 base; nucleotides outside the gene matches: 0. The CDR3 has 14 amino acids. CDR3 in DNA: TGTGCCAGCAGTTCAGGGGGAACTAATGAAAAACTGTTTTTT. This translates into CASSSGGTNEKLFF.

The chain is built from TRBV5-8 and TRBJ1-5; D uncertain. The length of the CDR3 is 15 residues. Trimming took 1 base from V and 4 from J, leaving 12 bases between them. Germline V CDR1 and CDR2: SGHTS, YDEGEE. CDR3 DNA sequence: TGTGCCAGCAGCTTGACTCCGGAGGATAATCAGCCCCAGCATTTT. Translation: CASSLTPEDNQPQHF.

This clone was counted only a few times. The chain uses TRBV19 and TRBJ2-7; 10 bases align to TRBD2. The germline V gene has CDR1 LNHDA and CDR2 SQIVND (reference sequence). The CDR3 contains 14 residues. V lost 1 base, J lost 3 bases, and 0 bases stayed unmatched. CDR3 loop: CASSIASGSYEQYF. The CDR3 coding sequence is TGTGCCAGTAGTATAGCTAGCGGGAGCTACGAGCAGTACTTC.

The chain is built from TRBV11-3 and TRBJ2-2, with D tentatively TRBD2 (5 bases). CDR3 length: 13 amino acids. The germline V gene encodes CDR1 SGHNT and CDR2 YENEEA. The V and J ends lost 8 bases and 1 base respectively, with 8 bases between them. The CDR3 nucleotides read TGTGCCAGCGGACGGGAGAACACCGGGGAGCTGTTTTTT. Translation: CASGRENTGELFF.

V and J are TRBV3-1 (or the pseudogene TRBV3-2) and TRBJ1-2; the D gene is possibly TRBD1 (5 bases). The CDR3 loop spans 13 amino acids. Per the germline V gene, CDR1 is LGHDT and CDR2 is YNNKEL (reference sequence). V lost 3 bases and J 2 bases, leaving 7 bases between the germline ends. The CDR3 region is CASSQGRNYGYTF. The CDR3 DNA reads TGTGCCAGCAGCCAGGGACGGAACTATGGCTACACCTTC.

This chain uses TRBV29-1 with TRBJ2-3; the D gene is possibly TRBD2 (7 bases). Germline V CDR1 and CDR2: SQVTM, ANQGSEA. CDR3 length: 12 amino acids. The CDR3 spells CSLQGGADTQYF. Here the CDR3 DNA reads TGCAGTCTACAGGGAGGGGCAGATACGCAGTATTTT.

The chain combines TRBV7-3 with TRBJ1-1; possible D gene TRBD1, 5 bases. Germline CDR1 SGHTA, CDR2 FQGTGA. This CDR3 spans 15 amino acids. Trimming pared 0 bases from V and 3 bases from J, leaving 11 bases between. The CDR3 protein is CASSLTGRADTEAFF. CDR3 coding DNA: TGTGCCAGCAGCTTAACGGGCAGGGCGGACACTGAAGCTTTCTTT. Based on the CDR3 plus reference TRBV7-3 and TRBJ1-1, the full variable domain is GAGVSQTPSNKVTEKGKYVELRCDPISGHTALYWYRQSLGQGPEFLIYFQGTGAADDSGLPNDRFFAVRPEGSVSTLKIQRTERGDSAVYLCASSLTGRADTEAFFGQGTRLTVV.

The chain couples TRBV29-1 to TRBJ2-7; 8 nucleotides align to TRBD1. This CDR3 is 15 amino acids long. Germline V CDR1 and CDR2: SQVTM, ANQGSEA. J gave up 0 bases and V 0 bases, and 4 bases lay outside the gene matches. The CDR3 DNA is TGCAGCGTTGAAGATTGGGACAGGAGCTCCTACGAGCAGTACTTC. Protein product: CSVEDWDRSSYEQYF.